This TCR beta chain was captured by sequencing in a study of monozygotic twins with inflammatory bowel disease. Study observations and caveats: None of the different T cell subtypes could be distinguished from one another. IBD patients displayed reduced TCRbeta diversity (inverse Simpson) when set against healthy co-twins.

The template was total RNA from whole blood, with no T cell sorting. In the case of this clonotype: Its antigen is as yet unknown.

With the 5' RACE reads reprocessed, TCRdb shows one record per CDR3 protein and no DNA. The table lists about 150,000 distinct CDR3 sequences, with approximately 1.2% in the top ten. CDR3 size: 18 residues. Sequenced: blood. The genes are TRBV12-3 or TRBV12-4 and TRBJ1-2. The TCR was taken from a human donor with ulcerative colitis or Crohn's disease, or a healthy co-twin of an affected twin (not recorded which). The CDR3 sequence is CASSLDLMTGTQLYGYTF.